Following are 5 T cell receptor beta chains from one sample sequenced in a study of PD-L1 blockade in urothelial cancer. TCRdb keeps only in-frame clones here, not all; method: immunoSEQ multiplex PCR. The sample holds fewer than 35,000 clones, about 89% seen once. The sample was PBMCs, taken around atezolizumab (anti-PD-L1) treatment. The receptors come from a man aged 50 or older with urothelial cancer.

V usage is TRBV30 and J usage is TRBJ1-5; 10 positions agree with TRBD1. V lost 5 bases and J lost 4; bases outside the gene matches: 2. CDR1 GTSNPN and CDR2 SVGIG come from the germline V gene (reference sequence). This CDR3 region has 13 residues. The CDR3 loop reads CAWQGQGNQPQHF. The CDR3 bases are TGTGCCTGGCAGGGACAGGGGAATCAGCCCCAGCATTTT.

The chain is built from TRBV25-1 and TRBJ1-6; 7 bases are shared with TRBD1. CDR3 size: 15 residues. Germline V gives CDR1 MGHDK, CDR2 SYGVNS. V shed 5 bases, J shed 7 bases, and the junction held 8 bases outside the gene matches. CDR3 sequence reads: CASSPAGQSNSPLHF. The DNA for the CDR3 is TGTGCCAGCAGTCCTGCGGGACAGTCAAATTCACCCCTCCACTTT.

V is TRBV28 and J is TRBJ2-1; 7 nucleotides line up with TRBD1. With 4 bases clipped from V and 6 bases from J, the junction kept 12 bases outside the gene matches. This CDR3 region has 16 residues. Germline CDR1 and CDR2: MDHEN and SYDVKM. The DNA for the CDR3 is TGTGCCAGCAGTTCCCCCTCGACAGGGACCCTCAATGAGCAGTTCTTC. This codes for CASSSPSTGTLNEQFF.

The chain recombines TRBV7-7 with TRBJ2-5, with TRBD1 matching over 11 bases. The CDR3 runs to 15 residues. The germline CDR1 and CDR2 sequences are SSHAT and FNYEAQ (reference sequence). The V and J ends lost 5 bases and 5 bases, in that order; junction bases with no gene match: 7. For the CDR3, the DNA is TGTGCCAGCAGCCCCAGGACAGGGGGCGCGGAGACCCAGTACTTC. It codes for CASSPRTGGAETQYF.

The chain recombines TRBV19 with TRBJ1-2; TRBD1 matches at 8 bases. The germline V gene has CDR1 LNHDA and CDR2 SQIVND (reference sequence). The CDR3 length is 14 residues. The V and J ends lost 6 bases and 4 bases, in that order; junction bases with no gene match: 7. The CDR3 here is CASRPGQVGYGYTF. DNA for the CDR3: TGTGCCAGTAGACCGGGACAGGTCGGCTATGGCTACACCTTC. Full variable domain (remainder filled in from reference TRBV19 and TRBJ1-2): DGGITQSPKYLFRKEGQNVTLSCEQNLNHDAMYWYRQDPGQGLRLIYYSQIVNDFQKGDIAEGYSVSREKKESFPLTVTSAQKNPTAFYLCASRPGQVGYGYTFGSGTRLTVV.